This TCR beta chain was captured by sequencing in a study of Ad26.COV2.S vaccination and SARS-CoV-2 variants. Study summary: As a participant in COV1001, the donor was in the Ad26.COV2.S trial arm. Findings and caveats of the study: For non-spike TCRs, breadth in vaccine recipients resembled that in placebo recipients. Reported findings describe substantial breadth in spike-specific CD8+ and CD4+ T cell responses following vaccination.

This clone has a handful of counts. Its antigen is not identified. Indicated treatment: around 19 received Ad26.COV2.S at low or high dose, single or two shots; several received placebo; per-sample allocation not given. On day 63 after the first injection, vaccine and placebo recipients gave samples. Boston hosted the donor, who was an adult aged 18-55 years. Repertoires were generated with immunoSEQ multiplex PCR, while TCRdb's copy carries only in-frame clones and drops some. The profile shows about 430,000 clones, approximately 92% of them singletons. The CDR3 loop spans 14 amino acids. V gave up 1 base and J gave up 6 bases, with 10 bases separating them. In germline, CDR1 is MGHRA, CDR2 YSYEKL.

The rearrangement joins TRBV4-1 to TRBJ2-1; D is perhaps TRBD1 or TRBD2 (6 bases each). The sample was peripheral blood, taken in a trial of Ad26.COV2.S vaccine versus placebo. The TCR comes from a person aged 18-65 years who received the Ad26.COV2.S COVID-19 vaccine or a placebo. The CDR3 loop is CASSQGGGGNEQFF. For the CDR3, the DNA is TGCGCCAGCAGCCAAGGAGGAGGGGGCAATGAGCAGTTCTTC.